The text below deals with one T cell receptor beta chain. Its specificity is not known. The source of the sample is a study of identical twins. Regarding the study as a whole: Twin sharing of out-of-frame TCR alpha was underestimated by models in monozygotic pairs.

TCRdb independently ran MiXCR on the 5' RACE reads; one entry per CDR3 protein. The sample has some 630,000 distinct CDR3 sequences, under 8.5% seen once. The CDR3 totals 14 residues. Another study also made use of these data, one on yellow fever vaccine responses in identical twins.

V gene TRBV21-1 combines with J gene TRBJ2-2; TRBD1, the table's D call, was not compared with the DNA. TRBV21-1 is termed a pseudogene. The sequencing sample was made of PBMCs. The TCR sequence derives from a woman aged 18-29 years in good health. The CDR3 nucleotides read TGTGCCAGCTACGTAATACAGGGGATCGGGGAGCTGTTTTTT. It is translated as CASYVIQGIGELFF.